This is a list of T cell receptor beta chains from one sample in a study of shared clonotypes between healthy human individuals. Method: immunoSEQ multiplex PCR; TCRdb's copy keeps in-frame clones and lacks some. Of under 1,100,000 clones in the sample, around 74% are singletons; the top ten hold around 1.5%. The material sequenced was memory CD4+ T cells sorted from blood. The receptor set was obtained from a man younger than 35 in good health. CDR3s include the opening cysteine and the closing phenylalanine or tryptophan. A D gene is named only where the DNA matches it firmly. Only part of the rows carry a size: once, few, many, or a class if the clone is expanded.

CDR3aa	CDR3nt	v_gene	abundance	d_gene	j_gene
CASSLAGGSLRGYNEQYF	TGCGCCAGCAGCTTGGCCGGGGGTAGCCTCCGAGGGTACAACGAGCAGTACTTC	TRBV5-1	few	-	TRBJ2-7
CASSLVLAQTQYF	TGTGCCAGCAGCTTGGTTCTAGCGCAAACGCAGTATTTT	TRBV5-6	-	-	TRBJ2-3
CASSLDRGAYNEQFF	TGTGCCAGCAGCTTAGACCGCGGGGCCTACAATGAGCAGTTCTTC	TRBV7-2	-	-	TRBJ2-1
CASSPGDHSYEQYF	TGTGCCAGCAGCCCAGGGGACCACTCCTACGAGCAGTACTTC	TRBV11-3	-	-	TRBJ2-7
CSVEEEGSAQHF	TGCAGCGTTGAAGAAGAAGGGTCAGCCCAGCATTTT	TRBV29-1	-	-	TRBJ1-5
CASSPLGTEYEQYF	TGTGCCAGCAGTCCCCTGGGAACCGAATACGAGCAGTACTTC	TRBV6-1	-	-	TRBJ2-7
CASSLAGRVGQPQHF	TGCGCCAGCAGCTTGGCCGGCAGGGTAGGCCAGCCCCAGCATTTT	TRBV5-1	-	-	TRBJ1-5
CASRTWGQPQHF	TGTGCCAGCAGAACTTGGGGTCAGCCCCAGCATTTT	TRBV6-5	-	-	TRBJ1-5
CASSYSTQTYEAFF	TGTGCCAGCAGTTACTCGACTCAGACTTATGAAGCTTTCTTT	TRBV6-5	-	-	TRBJ1-1
CASSYAVGKETQYF	TGTGCCAGCAGCTATGCCGTGGGGAAAGAGACCCAGTACTTC	TRBV6-1	-	-	TRBJ2-5
CASSTGTSASTDTQYF	TGTGCCAGCAGCACCGGGACTAGCGCAAGCACAGATACGCAGTATTTT	TRBV5-4	-	TRBD2	TRBJ2-3
CASVAGASTGELFF	TGCGCCAGCGTGGCGGGGGCGAGCACCGGGGAGCTGTTTTTT	TRBV5-1	-	-	TRBJ2-2
CASSSAVGGTEAFF	TGTGCCAGCAGCTCGGCCGTGGGGGGAACTGAAGCTTTCTTT	TRBV5-4	-	-	TRBJ1-1
CASSPGTVQNYGYTF	TGTGCCAGCTCACCAGGCACGGTCCAAAACTATGGCTACACCTTC	TRBV18	-	-	TRBJ1-2
CAWSGQYSPLHF	TGTGCCTGGAGTGGACAGTATTCACCCCTCCACTTT	TRBV30	-	-	TRBJ1-6
CASSQNNQGRIEKLFF	TGCGCCAGCAGCCAAAATAACCAGGGACGAATTGAAAAACTGTTTTTT	TRBV4-3	once	-	TRBJ1-4
CASSLWRGGANTGELFF	TGTGCCAGCAGTTTATGGCGGGGGGGCGCGAACACCGGGGAGCTGTTTTTT	TRBV27	-	TRBD2	TRBJ2-2
CASSLRPPGQGRDSPLHF	TGCGCCAGCAGCTTACGCCCACCCGGACAGGGCCGGGATTCACCCCTCCACTTT	TRBV5-1	-	TRBD1	TRBJ1-6
CASHLGGQGKPQHF	TGTGCCAGCCACCTTGGGGGACAGGGGAAGCCCCAGCATTTT	TRBV28	once	TRBD1	TRBJ1-5
CASSLAQSRSTDTQYF	TGTGCCAGCAGCTTGGCCCAGAGCAGAAGCACAGATACGCAGTATTTT	TRBV5-6	-	-	TRBJ2-3
CASSDAGTSWETQYF	TGTGCCAGCAGTGACGCCGGGACTAGCTGGGAGACCCAGTACTTC	TRBV6-1	-	TRBD2	TRBJ2-5
CASSIGGASNQPQHF	TGTGCCAGTAGTATCGGGGGGGCCAGCAATCAGCCCCAGCATTTT	TRBV19	-	-	TRBJ1-5